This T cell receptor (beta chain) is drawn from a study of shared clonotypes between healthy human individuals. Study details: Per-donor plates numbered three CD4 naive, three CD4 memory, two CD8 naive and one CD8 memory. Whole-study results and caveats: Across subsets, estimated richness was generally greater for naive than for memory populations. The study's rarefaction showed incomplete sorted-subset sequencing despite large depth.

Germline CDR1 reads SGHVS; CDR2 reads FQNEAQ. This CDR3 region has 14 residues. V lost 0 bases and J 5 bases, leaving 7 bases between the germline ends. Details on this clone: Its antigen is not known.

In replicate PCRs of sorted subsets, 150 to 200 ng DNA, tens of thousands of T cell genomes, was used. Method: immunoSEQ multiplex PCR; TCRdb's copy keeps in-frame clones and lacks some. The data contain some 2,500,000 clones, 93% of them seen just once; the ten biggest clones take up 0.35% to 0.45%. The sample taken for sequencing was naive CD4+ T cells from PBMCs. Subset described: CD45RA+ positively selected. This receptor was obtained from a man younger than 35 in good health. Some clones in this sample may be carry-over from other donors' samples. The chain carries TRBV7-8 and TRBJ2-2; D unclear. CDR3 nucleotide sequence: TGTGCCAGCAGCTTAGCGGTCGTGACCGGGGAGCTGTTTTTT. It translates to CASSLAVVTGELFF.